This passage covers 28 T cell receptor beta chains from one sample sequenced in a study of blood T cell repertoires in COVID-19. The table came from immunoSEQ multiplex PCR; TCRdb's copy has only in-frame clones and leaves some out. The sample holds some 220,000 clones, roughly 84% seen once. Sequences were obtained from peripheral blood. These receptors all come from a man aged 50 to 60 with active or convalescent COVID-19.

This clone was found once. This sequence joins TRBV5-6 and TRBJ1-4; the match to TRBD1 covers 12 bases. From germline, CDR1 is SGHDT and CDR2 YYEEEE. The CDR3 runs to 16 residues. V shed 4 bases and J 6 bases; nucleotides not matched to a gene: 7. The CDR3 spells CASSPGTGGVDEKLFF. CDR3 DNA sequence: TGTGCCAGCAGCCCTGGGACAGGGGGCGTCGATGAAAAACTGTTTTTT.

V and J are TRBV28 and TRBJ1-2; weak D call: TRBD1 (5 bases). The CDR3 contains 15 residues. V lost 7 bases to trimming and J lost 3 bases, with 18 bases between them. Germline V gives CDR1 MDHEN, CDR2 SYDVKM. The CDR3 loop is CASTPRGSADYGYTF. The CDR3 DNA follows: TGTGCCAGCACTCCGCGGGGCAGTGCAGACTATGGCTACACCTTC.

This clone was recorded once. The chain is built from TRBV27 and TRBJ1-3, with unresolved D. CDR1 and CDR2 from the germline V gene are MNHEY and SMNVEV (reference sequence). CDR3 size: 13 residues. V was trimmed by 2 bases and J by 6 bases, leaving 8 bases between them. The CDR3 reads CASSLGPSNTIYF. The DNA of the CDR3 is TGTGCCAGCAGTTTAGGGCCCTCAAACACCATATATTTT.

This clone was counted ten times or more. The chain is built from TRBV5-4 and TRBJ2-3; 8 nucleotides align to TRBD2. Germline V gene sequence: CDR1 SGHNT, CDR2 YYREEE (reference sequence). J lost 4 bases, V lost 9 bases, and 13 bases had no gene match. The CDR3 is 15 amino acids. The CDR3 reads CATQKGLVGADTQYF. As DNA, the CDR3 is TGTGCCACCCAAAAGGGACTAGTCGGCGCAGATACGCAGTATTTT.

The V and J genes are TRBV28 and TRBJ1-6; D remains unclear. Germline V CDR1 and CDR2: MDHEN, SYDVKM. Deletions cut 8 bases from V and 11 bases from J, with 16 bases between. The length of the CDR3 is 13 residues. The CDR3 region has the DNA TGTGCCAGCCGGCGTGGGGAGGGCCCACCCCTCCACTTT. Its protein product is CASRRGEGPPLHF. The full variable domain, rest sourced from reference TRBV28 and TRBJ1-6, is DVKVTQSSRYLVKRTGEKVFLECVQDMDHENMFWYRQDPGLGLRLIYFSYDVKMKEKGDIPEGYSVSREKKERFSLILESASTNQTSMYLCASRRGEGPPLHFGNGTRLTVT.

The chain couples TRBV15 to TRBJ2-1; D is perhaps TRBD2 (6 bases). Looked up from germline, CDR1 is LNHNV and CDR2 is YYDKDF (reference sequence). V lost 5 bases, J lost 2 bases, and 16 bases lay in between. This CDR3 contains 16 residues. The CDR3: CATSSPGTPPYNEQFF. CDR3 sequence (DNA): TGTGCCACCAGCTCCCCCGGGACTCCCCCCTACAATGAGCAGTTCTTC.

The chain has TRBV13 and TRBJ2-7, with 9 nucleotides matching TRBD2. J was trimmed by 5 bases and V by 2 bases; bases with no gene match: 7. Germline loops: CDR1 PRHDT, CDR2 FYEKMQ (reference sequence). The CDR3 totals 15 residues. The CDR3: CASSLTAGGSHEQYF. CDR3 DNA sequence: TGTGCCAGCAGCTTAACAGCGGGAGGATCCCACGAGCAGTACTTC.

The rearrangement joins TRBV10-3 to TRBJ1-6; D possibly corresponds to TRBD1 (6 bases). The germline gives CDR1 ENHRY, CDR2 SYGVKD. This CDR3 has 18 amino acids. V lost 0 bases to trimming and J lost 8 bases, with 20 bases between them. CDR3 loop: CAISESRGGTPWDSPLHF. The CDR3 coding sequence is TGTGCCATCAGTGAGTCACGGGGAGGGACACCATGGGATTCACCCCTCCACTTT.

The chain has TRBV5-1 and TRBJ2-1; TRBD2 matches at 9 bases. The CDR3 has 15 residues. J was trimmed by 3 bases and V by 5 bases; bases with no gene match: 6. Germline loops: CDR1 SGHRS, CDR2 YFSETQ. CDR3 in amino acids: CASRLGLAVYNEQFF. CDR3 nucleotides: TGCGCCAGCAGGCTGGGACTAGCAGTCTACAATGAGCAGTTCTTC.

The chain recombines TRBV2 with TRBJ2-3; D is unclear. V lost 7 bases and J lost 0, with 5 bases in between. The length of the CDR3 is 12 residues. Per germline, CDR1 SNHLY and CDR2 FYNNEI. For the CDR3, the DNA is TGTGCCAGCACCCTGAGCACAGATACGCAGTATTTT. Its protein is CASTLSTDTQYF.

The rearrangement uses TRBV5-6 and TRBJ2-2; weak D call: TRBD2 (5 bases). Germline V gene data show CDR1 as SGHDT and CDR2 as YYEEEE. CDR3 size: 16 residues. The V and J ends lost 1 base and 0 bases respectively, with 10 bases between them. The CDR3 is CASSLIGSTNTGELFF. The CDR3 DNA follows: TGTGCCAGCAGCTTGATTGGGAGCACGAACACCGGGGAGCTGTTTTTT.

This clone was seen once. The rearrangement uses TRBV4-3 and TRBJ1-3; D not certain. The germline V gene has CDR1 LGHNA and CDR2 YSLEER. The CDR3 is 13 residues long. The ends were cut back, 4 bases at V and 6 bases at J, with 10 bases in the middle. The CDR3 here is CASSPRRENTIYF. CDR3 DNA: TGCGCCAGCAGCCCGCGACGGGAAAACACCATATATTTT.

The V and J genes are TRBV11-1 and TRBJ2-1; D is undetermined. CDR3 length: 15 residues. The V end was cut by 3 bases, the J end by 0 bases, with 9 bases between. Germline loops: CDR1 SGHAT, CDR2 FQDESV (reference sequence). CDR3 amino acids: CASSFEYSSYNEQFF. CDR3 sequence (DNA): TGTGCCAGCAGCTTTGAGTACAGCTCCTACAATGAGCAGTTCTTC.

In this sample, this clone turned up once. CDR3 coding DNA: TGCGCCAGCAGCCAAGATCATTCTAGCAATCAGCCCCAGCATTTT. Its protein product is CASSQDHSSNQPQHF. V is TRBV4-3 and J is TRBJ1-5, with no clear D. The CDR3 runs to 15 residues. CDR1 is LGHNA and CDR2 is YSLEER in the germline V gene. The V end was cut by 0 bases, the J end by 0 bases, with 6 bases between.

This chain joins TRBV7-3 and TRBJ1-1; D uncertain. Germline V gives CDR1 SGHTA, CDR2 FQGTGA. V shed 3 bases and J shed 5 bases, with 10 bases lying between them. This CDR3 region has 13 residues. The CDR3 DNA reads as TGTGCCAGCAGCTTTGACCGGAGGACTGAAGCTTTCTTT. This sequence encodes CASSFDRRTEAFF.

J is TRBJ1-5 and V is TRBV28; 9 bases line up with TRBD1. Losses at the gene ends were 5 bases for V and 6 bases for J; bases not matched to a gene: 11. Germline assignment: CDR1 MDHEN and CDR2 SYDVKM. CDR3 length: 16 residues. As DNA, the CDR3 is TGTGCCAGCAGTCCTCCGGGACAGGGAGAGGGTCAGCCCCAGCATTTT. It translates to CASSPPGQGEGQPQHF.

This chain joins TRBV6-6 and TRBJ1-2; D is unresolved. The germline V gene has CDR1 MNHNY and CDR2 SVGAGI (reference sequence). This CDR3 region has 12 residues. V lost 4 bases and J 6 bases, leaving 9 bases between the germline ends. CDR3 in amino acids: CASSFRRDGYTF. CDR3 in DNA: TGTGCCAGCAGTTTCAGGCGGGATGGCTACACCTTC.

This clone turned up a few times. The rearrangement uses TRBV4-1 and TRBJ1-1, with 7 nucleotides matching TRBD1. Per the germline V gene, CDR1 is MGHRA and CDR2 is YSYEKL. The CDR3 consists of 14 residues. V dropped 2 bases and J dropped 5; count of bases not matched to a gene: 5. This CDR3 reads CASSQITGETEAFF. In DNA, the CDR3 is TGCGCCAGCAGCCAAATTACAGGGGAAACTGAAGCTTTCTTT.

The J gene is TRBJ2-3, the V gene TRBV12-3 or TRBV12-4, with unresolved D. The V end lost 2 bases, the J end lost 4 bases, and 4 bases lay between the germline ends. The CDR3 spans 12 residues. CDR3 region: CASSLFADTQYF. The CDR3 nucleotides are TGTGCCAGCAGTTTATTCGCAGATACGCAGTATTTT.

The rearrangement uses TRBV13 and TRBJ2-7, with D perhaps TRBD1 (5 bases). The CDR3 is made up of 14 amino acids. Deletions cut 2 bases from V and 0 bases from J, with 8 bases between. The germline CDR1 and CDR2 sequences are PRHDT and FYEKMQ (reference sequence). CDR3: CASSLRGFSYEQYF. For the CDR3, the DNA is TGTGCCAGCAGCTTAAGGGGTTTCTCCTACGAGCAGTACTTC.

V usage is TRBV7-2 and J usage is TRBJ2-1, with 8 bases lining up with TRBD2. Losses at the gene ends were 4 bases for V and 2 bases for J; bases not matched to a gene: 7. Germline V gene lookup returns CDR1 SGHTA and CDR2 FQGNSA. The CDR3 length is 16 residues. CDR3 nucleotide sequence: TGTGCCAGCAGCTCACCCCCCGGGGGGGCCTACAATGAGCAGTTCTTC. Its protein is CASSSPPGGAYNEQFF.

V and J are TRBV28 and TRBJ1-5; 8 positions match TRBD1. Germline V lookup: CDR1 MDHEN, CDR2 SYDVKM. The CDR3 spans 15 residues. V was clipped by 6 bases and J by 1 base; unmatched bases: 5. This chain's CDR3 is CASSRDRRSNQPQHF. The CDR3 region has the DNA TGTGCCAGCAGCCGGGACAGGAGAAGCAATCAGCCCCAGCATTTT.

The J gene is TRBJ2-7, the V gene TRBV5-8; tentatively, D is TRBD2 (5 bases). The V gene's germline CDR1 is SGHTS and CDR2 YDEGEE. The CDR3 contains 11 residues. The CDR3 bases are TGTGCCAGCAGCCAGCGGATGGGGATTGACGTC. It encodes CASSQRMGIDV.

The chain carries TRBV5-4 and TRBJ1-1, with a tentative D call TRBD1 (5 bases). Germline CDR1 and CDR2: SGHNT and YYREEE (reference sequence). This CDR3 is 15 amino acids long. With 6 bases removed from V and 1 base from J, the gap between germline ends came to 16 bases. CDR3 amino acids: CASTWRGRRNTEAFF. The CDR3 bases are TGTGCCAGCACCTGGAGGGGAAGAAGGAACACTGAAGCTTTCTTT.

The chain links TRBV28 to TRBJ1-1; the D is unclear. Between the trimmed V and J ends, which lost 3 bases and 1 base, there was a span of 18 bases. Germline V gives CDR1 MDHEN, CDR2 SYDVKM. The CDR3 has 17 amino acids. In nucleotides, the CDR3 is TGTGCCAGCAGTTTTGGTGGGTTGGGTAGCAAGAACACTGAAGCTTTCTTT. This translates into CASSFGGLGSKNTEAFF.

The chain is built from TRBV28 and TRBJ2-2, with TRBD1 identical over 9 bases. This CDR3 has 16 residues. The J segment lost 2 bases and the V segment lost 6 bases, leaving 7 bases of the junction unmatched. Germline V CDR1 and CDR2: MDHEN, SYDVKM. The chain's CDR3 is CASSRTGVGNTGELFF. The DNA of the CDR3 is TGTGCCAGCAGCAGGACAGGGGTGGGAAACACCGGGGAGCTGTTTTTT.

The CDR3 is CAISGAGELQETQYF. The CDR3 DNA follows: TGTGCCATCAGTGGAGCGGGAGAACTCCAAGAGACCCAGTACTTC. J is TRBJ2-5 and V is TRBV10-3, with TRBD2 identical over 8 bases. Trimming at V came to 4 bases and at J to 1 base, leaving 5 bases not matched to a gene. CDR3 size: 15 residues. Germline-derived CDR1 and CDR2 are ENHRY and SYGVKD.

The V gene is TRBV10-3, the J gene TRBJ1-1; weak D call: TRBD1 (5 bases). V shed 0 bases and J shed 1 base, with 9 bases lying between them. CDR1 and CDR2 (germline): ENHRY, SYGVKD. The CDR3 extends over 15 amino acids. The CDR3 DNA sequence: TGTGCCATCAGTGAGTCCGGCAGGGAGAACACTGAAGCTTTCTTT. Translation gives CAISESGRENTEAFF.